The T cell receptor (beta chain) described here comes from a study of vaccination effects on CD4 cells after COVID-19. The germline V gene encodes CDR1 SGHNT and CDR2 YENEEA. V shed 2 bases and J 9 bases; nucleotides not matched to a gene: 6. This CDR3 comprises 15 residues. Sequencing was preceded by expansion of antigen-specific CD4+ T cells with viral peptide pools in the ViraFEST assay. Following 10 days of culture, CD4+ T cells were isolated. Prior SARS-CoV-2 infection was absent in the vaccine recipients, as shown by negative nucleocapsid antibodies. In culture with roughly 10 IU/ml IL-2 and around 10 ug/ml peptides, PBMC were grown at a few million per well. Cultures got half-medium changes with IL-2 on days 3 and 7. On this clone: The antigen is undetermined.

This table comes from immunoSEQ multiplex PCR, and its TCRdb copy is limited to in-frame clones, with some not included. This repertoire shows tens of thousands of clones, nearly 80% found once; its top ten account for 6%. Notes on the study in general: No early post-infection timepoints were available in the study, which also included few convalescent patients. Clonal contraction was marked in infection- and vaccine-induced clones late after vaccination.

The source is a human donor who received a COVID-19 vaccine. Source: CD4+ T cells from PBMCs cultured with HCoV-OC43 spike peptides, taken before COVID-19 vaccination. Specified subset: HCoV-OC43 spike overlapping peptide pool stimulation. The chain uses TRBV11-3 and TRBJ2-1; 11 nucleotides match TRBD2. The CDR3 loop reads CASSLRSGGDGEQFF. CDR3 nucleotides: TGTGCCAGCAGCTTACGTAGCGGGGGGGACGGTGAGCAGTTCTTC. Full variable domain (remainder filled in from reference TRBV11-3 and TRBJ2-1): EAGVVQSPRYKIIEKKQPVAFWCNPISGHNTLYWYLQNLGQGPELLIRYENEEAVDDSQLPKDRFSAERLKGVDSTLKIQPAELGDSAVYLCASSLRSGGDGEQFFGPGTRLTVL.